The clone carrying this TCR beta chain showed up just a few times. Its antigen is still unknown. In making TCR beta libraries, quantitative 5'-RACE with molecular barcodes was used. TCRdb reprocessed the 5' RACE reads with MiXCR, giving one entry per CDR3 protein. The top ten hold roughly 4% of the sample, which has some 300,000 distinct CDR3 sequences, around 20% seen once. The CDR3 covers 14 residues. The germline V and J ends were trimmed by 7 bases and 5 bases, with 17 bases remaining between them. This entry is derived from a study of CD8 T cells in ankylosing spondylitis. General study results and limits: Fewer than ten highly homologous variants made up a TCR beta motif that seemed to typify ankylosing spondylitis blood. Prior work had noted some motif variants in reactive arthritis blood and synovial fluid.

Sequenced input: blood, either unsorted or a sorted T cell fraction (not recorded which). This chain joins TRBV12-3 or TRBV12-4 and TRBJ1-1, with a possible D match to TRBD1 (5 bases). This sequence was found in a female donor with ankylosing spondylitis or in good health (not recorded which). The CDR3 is CASNPSGFGTEAFF. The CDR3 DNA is TGTGCCAGCAACCCTTCAGGGTTCGGGACTGAAGCTTTCTTT.